These 16 T cell receptor beta chains came from one sample sequenced in a study of CD8 T cells in ankylosing spondylitis. From the 5' RACE reads, TCRdb called clonotypes with MiXCR, one entry per CDR3 protein. The sample lists about 440,000 distinct CDR3 sequences; about 15% were seen once. General study findings and limits: Characteristic of ankylosing spondylitis blood, it appeared, was a TCR beta motif comprising eight highly homologous variants.

These receptors lack a known antigen. Sequenced sample: blood, either unsorted or a sorted T cell fraction (not recorded which). Every receptor here comes from a male donor with ankylosing spondylitis.

This clonotype was observed a handful of times. This sequence joins TRBV7-2 and TRBJ2-7; 12 bases align to TRBD2. Germline V gene sequence: CDR1 SGHTA, CDR2 FQGNSA. The V gene end was trimmed by 2 bases and the J gene end by 3 bases; junction bases not matched to a gene: 2. The CDR3 contains 15 residues. CDR3 DNA: TGTGCCAGCAGCTTAAGACTAGCGGGAGACTACGAGCAGTACTTC. The encoded protein is CASSLRLAGDYEQYF. The full variable domain, in which reference TRBV7-2 and TRBJ2-7 provide the parts outside the CDR3, is GAGVSQSPSNKVTEKGKDVELRCDPISGHTALYWYRQSLGQGLEFLIYFQGNSAPDKSGLPSDRFSAERTGGSVSTLTIQRTQQEDSAVYLCASSLRLAGDYEQYFGPGTRLTVT.

This clonotype was detected only a few times. The CDR3 coding sequence is TGTGCCAGCAGTTTACCCCCAAGGCCCCAGCATTTT. Translated, it gives CASSLPPRPQHF. The V and J genes are TRBV28 and TRBJ1-5; D is unclear. This CDR3 contains 12 residues. Germline CDR1 reads MDHEN; CDR2 reads SYDVKM. Between the trimmed V and J ends, which lost 2 bases and 9 bases, there was a span of 8 bases.

The CDR3: CASNRDTDSNQPQHF. CDR3 bases: TGTGCCAGTAACCGGGACACCGATAGCAATCAGCCCCAGCATTTT. The V and J genes are TRBV19 and TRBJ1-5, with a weak D call TRBD1 (6 bases). The germline V and J ends were trimmed by 7 bases and 0 bases, with 13 bases remaining between them. Germline V CDR1 and CDR2: LNHDA, SQIVND (reference sequence). There are 15 residues in the CDR3. The full variable domain, rest sourced from reference TRBV19 and TRBJ1-5, is DGGITQSPKYLFRKEGQNVTLSCEQNLNHDAMYWYRQDPGQGLRLIYYSQIVNDFQKGDIAEGYSVSREKKESFPLTVTSAQKNPTAFYLCASNRDTDSNQPQHFGDGTRLSIL.

This clonotype was observed a handful of times. This rearrangement joins TRBV7-9 to TRBJ2-1; no firm D call. CDR3 length: 11 residues. CDR1 is SEHNR, CDR2 FQNEAQ, per germline (reference sequence). Between the trimmed V and J ends, which lost 1 base and 9 bases, there was a span of 4 bases. In DNA, the CDR3 is TGTGCCAGCAGCTTAGTAGCTGAGCAGTTCTTC. Encoded protein: CASSLVAEQFF.

The chain has TRBV18 and TRBJ1-6, with 9 positions matching TRBD1. Germline CDR1 reads KGHSH; CDR2 reads LQKENI. J lost 0 bases, V lost 5 bases, and 5 bases had no gene match. The CDR3 spans 17 residues. In nucleotides, the CDR3 is TGTGCCAGCTCATCTAGGACAGGGGACTCCTATAATTCACCCCTCCACTTT. Protein: CASSSRTGDSYNSPLHF.

This clonotype was recorded at least ten times. This chain connects TRBV12-3 or TRBV12-4 to TRBJ1-5; the D gene is possibly TRBD1 (6 bases). This CDR3 is built from 16 residues. V gave up 2 bases and J gave up 0 bases, with 11 bases separating them. The chain's CDR3 is CASSLKGGYSNQPQHF. The CDR3 nucleotides read TGTGCCAGCAGTTTAAAGGGGGGTTATAGCAATCAGCCCCAGCATTTT.

This clonotype appeared a few times. The chain recombines TRBV28 with TRBJ2-7; D remains ambiguous. V lost 1 base to trimming and J lost 2 bases, with 15 bases between them. This CDR3 is 16 amino acids long. In germline, CDR1 is MDHEN, CDR2 SYDVKM. CDR3 DNA sequence: TGTGCCAGCAGTTTATCGGTATTTCGGAGCCCCTACGAGCAGTACTTC. Translation gives CASSLSVFRSPYEQYF. The variable domain in full, completed from reference TRBV28 and TRBJ2-7, reads DVKVTQSSRYLVKRTGEKVFLECVQDMDHENMFWYRQDPGLGLRLIYFSYDVKMKEKGDIPEGYSVSREKKERFSLILESASTNQTSMYLCASSLSVFRSPYEQYFGPGTRLTVT.

This clonotype came up a few times. V gene TRBV3-1 combines with J gene TRBJ1-1, with no clear D. V was trimmed by 1 base and J by 8 bases, leaving 11 bases between them. The germline V gene encodes CDR1 LGHDT and CDR2 YNNKEL (reference sequence). This CDR3 region has 13 residues. The CDR3 nucleotides are TGTGCCAGCAGCCAAGGGTGGGCGACGGAAGCTTTCTTT. It specifies CASSQGWATEAFF.

V is TRBV5-4 and J is TRBJ2-7; D may match TRBD1 or TRBD2 (5 bases each). CDR1 is SGHNT and CDR2 is YYREEE in the germline V gene (reference sequence). The CDR3 contains 13 residues. Trimming took 1 base from V and 6 from J, leaving 11 bases between them. The CDR3 DNA reads TGTGCCAGCAGCTTGAGGTGGGACGGCGAGCAGTACTTC. Its translation is CASSLRWDGEQYF.

The V and J genes are TRBV3-1 and TRBJ2-3, with a tentative D call TRBD2 (7 bases). Germline V CDR1 and CDR2: LGHDT, YNNKEL (reference sequence). Trimming took off 4 bases at V and 4 bases at J, with 15 bases between the two ends. CDR3 length: 15 amino acids. The DNA of the CDR3 is TGTGCCAGCAGCCTATGGGGGGGGCAGTCAGATACGCAGTATTTT. Its translation: CASSLWGGQSDTQYF.

This clonotype came up once. This chain connects TRBV5-1 to TRBJ2-7; possibly TRBD1 or TRBD2 for D (5 bases each). The CDR3 covers 11 residues. The V end was cut by 3 bases, the J end by 7 bases, with 8 bases between. Germline V gives CDR1 SGHRS, CDR2 YFSETQ. The CDR3 sequence: CASSWGGEQYF. For the CDR3, the DNA is TGCGCCAGCAGCTGGGGCGGGGAGCAGTACTTC.

The V and J genes are TRBV9 and TRBJ2-3, with 10 bases aligning to TRBD2. CDR3 length equals 17 residues. With 3 bases clipped from V and 8 bases from J, the junction kept 15 bases outside the gene matches. The germline V gene encodes CDR1 SGDLS and CDR2 YYNGEE. The chain's CDR3 is CASSAGEVAGGRGTQYF. In DNA form, the CDR3 reads TGTGCCAGCAGCGCAGGCGAGGTAGCGGGGGGTCGTGGTACGCAGTATTTT.

The chain combines TRBV25-1 with TRBJ2-7; 8 nucleotides align to TRBD1. CDR1 and CDR2 from the germline V gene are MGHDK and SYGVNS. Losses at the gene ends were 1 base for V and 0 bases for J; bases not matched to a gene: 2. CDR3 length: 15 residues. CDR3 sequence (DNA): TGTGCCAGCAGTGAATCGGGGACAGGCTCCTACGAGCAGTACTTC. Encoded protein: CASSESGTGSYEQYF.

This clonotype was seen a handful of times. The V and J genes are TRBV6-6 and TRBJ1-2; the D gene is possibly TRBD1 (5 bases). CDR1 MNHNY and CDR2 SVGAGI come from the germline V gene (reference sequence). Trimming cost V 10 bases and J 3 bases, with 15 bases left between them. The CDR3 is 13 amino acids. The CDR3 DNA reads TGTGCCACCCAGGGCCCTTCAGACTATGGCTACACCTTC. It is translated as CATQGPSDYGYTF.

This chain connects TRBV19 to TRBJ1-2; D remains unclear. CDR1 is LNHDA, CDR2 SQIVND, per germline (reference sequence). CDR3 length: 11 residues. V was cut by 1 base and J by 8 bases, with 5 bases left in between. The CDR3 loop is CASSIGRGYTF. The DNA for the CDR3 is TGTGCCAGTAGTATAGGTCGAGGCTACACCTTC.

This clonotype has a handful of counts. This rearrangement joins TRBV5-1 to TRBJ1-1; D gene uncertain. This CDR3 has 16 amino acids. CDR1 and CDR2 from the germline V gene are SGHRS and YFSETQ. The germline V and J ends were trimmed by 3 bases and 2 bases, with 17 bases remaining between them. DNA of the CDR3: TGCGCCAGCAGCTACTCCGGGCCCATGAGCAACACTGAAGCTTTCTTT. Protein sequence: CASSYSGPMSNTEAFF.